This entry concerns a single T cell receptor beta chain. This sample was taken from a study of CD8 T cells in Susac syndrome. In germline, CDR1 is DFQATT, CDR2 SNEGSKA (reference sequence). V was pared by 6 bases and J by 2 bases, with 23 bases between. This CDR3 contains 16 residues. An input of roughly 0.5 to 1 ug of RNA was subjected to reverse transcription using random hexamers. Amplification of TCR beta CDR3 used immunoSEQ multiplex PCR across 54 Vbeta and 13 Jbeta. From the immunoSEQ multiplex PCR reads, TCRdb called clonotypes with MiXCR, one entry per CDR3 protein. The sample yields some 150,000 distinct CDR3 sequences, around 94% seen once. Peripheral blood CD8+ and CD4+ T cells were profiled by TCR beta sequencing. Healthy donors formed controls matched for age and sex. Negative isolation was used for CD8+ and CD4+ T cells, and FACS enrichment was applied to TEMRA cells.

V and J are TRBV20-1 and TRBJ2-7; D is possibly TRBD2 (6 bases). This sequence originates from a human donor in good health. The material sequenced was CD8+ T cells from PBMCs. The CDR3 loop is CSARDWEDRSPYEQYF. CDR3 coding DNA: TGCAGTGCCAGGGACTGGGAGGACCGATCCCCCTACGAGCAGTACTTC.